This T cell receptor (beta chain) was sequenced during a study of blood T cell repertoires in COVID-19 (dated by TCRdb to the early 2020s). Background on the whole study: Samples from collaborators originated in the United States, Italy and Spain and spanned both the acute and convalescent phases of COVID-19. The prospective study material was composed of cDNA or gDNA derived from T cells, B-cell-depleted T cells, or PBMCs. Subjects who had been exposed to COVID-19, were actively infected with it, or had recovered from it provided the deeply sampled blood TCRbeta repertoires that made up the dataset. A freely available public database, intended as a resource for researchers studying the immune response to SARS-CoV-2, is where the repertoires were released. The samples were drawn from two sources: the first 160 participants of the ongoing ImmuneRACE study, and 950 to 1,500 subjects contributed by 6 global collaborators. Sample metadata almost always included a de-identified subject ID, COVID-19 status, age in years and sex. Where available, HLA class I and class II types were obtained from metadata supplied by the sample provider rather than from assay-based typing. Broader findings and caveats from the paper: The amount of clinical and demographic metadata varied by source and participant and was provided uncurated.

The collaborating institutions used their own protocols to collect whole blood in K2EDTA tubes. For TCRbeta analysis, collaborators shipped samples as frozen whole blood, isolated PBMCs, or DNA extracted from either of those sample types. As for this clone: Its antigen remains undetermined. One base away there is no much larger clone; base qualities are not given.

Counted from cysteine to phenylalanine, this CDR3 has 13 amino acids. Only CDR3 DNA remains: 39 bases, in frame from the first base. The junction shows trimming of 1 base on V and 5 bases on J, plus 11 bases between the germline ends. Sequences SQVTM (CDR1) and ANQGSEA (CDR2) are obtained from the germline V gene. TCRbeta CDR3 regions were amplified from genomic DNA by means of the immunoSEQ Assay, a bias-controlled multiplex PCR. The study's processing was this. Within the assay, amplification of reference gene primers was used to estimate how many nucleated cells each sample contained. To quantify the absolute abundance of each unique TCRbeta CDR3 rearrangement, sequence reads were collapsed and filtered. For each sample, productive Simpson clonality was calculated as the square root of Simpson's diversity index over productive rearrangements. In TCRdb, the immuneACCESS table is reduced to in-frame sequences with V and J assigned. These tables do not hold every clone; where another copy was compared, an unresolved V gene accounts for under half, and the others remain unexplained. V and J calls and clone size are as listed in that table; D and trimming were resolved from the DNA. The sample has about 180,000 clones on record, approximately 85% of them singletons. The ten largest clones represent under 3.5% of the sample.

The clonotype comes from a man between 60 and 75 years old with acute or convalescent COVID-19. The chain is assembled from TRBV29-1 and TRBJ1-2; a tentative D match to TRBD1 spans 6 bases. Source material: peripheral blood. The DNA sequence is as follows: TGCAGCGTTGAAGGTACAGGGATTTATGGCTACACCTTC. It specifies CSVEGTGIYGYTF. The CDR3, completed at both ends by the reference TRBV29-1 and TRBJ1-2 genes, gives the full variable domain SAVISQKPSRDICQRGTSLTIQCQVDSQVTMMFWYRQQPGQSLTLIATANQGSEATYESGFVIDKFPISRPNLTFSTLTVSNMSPEDSSIYLCSVEGTGIYGYTFGSGTRLTVV.